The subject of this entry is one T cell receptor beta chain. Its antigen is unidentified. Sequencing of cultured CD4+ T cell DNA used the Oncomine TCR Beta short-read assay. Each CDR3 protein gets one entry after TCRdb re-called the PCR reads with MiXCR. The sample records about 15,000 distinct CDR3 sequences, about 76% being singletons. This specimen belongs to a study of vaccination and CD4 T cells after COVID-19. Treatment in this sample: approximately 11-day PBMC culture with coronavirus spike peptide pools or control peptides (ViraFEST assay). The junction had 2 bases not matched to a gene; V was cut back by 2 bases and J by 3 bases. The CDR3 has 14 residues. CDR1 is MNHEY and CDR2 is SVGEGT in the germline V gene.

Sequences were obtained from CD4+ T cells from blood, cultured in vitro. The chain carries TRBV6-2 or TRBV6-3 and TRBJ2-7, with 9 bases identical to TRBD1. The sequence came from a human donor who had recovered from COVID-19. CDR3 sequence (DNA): TGTGCCAGCAGTTACGGGGGACAGGGCTACGAGCAGTACTTC. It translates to CASSYGGQGYEQYF.